The 13 T cell receptor beta chains below come from one sample, sequenced in a study of shared T cell receptors in the human thymus. The assay was immunoSEQ multiplex PCR, and TCRdb's table has in-frame clones only and misses some. The table has about 710,000 clones, about 87% seen once; the top ten hold 0.0094%. This sample was shared with a second study, whose subject was human thymus T cells.

The material sequenced was thymocytes. The receptor set was obtained from a boy under two years old with a congenital heart defect.

This clone has a single count. The chain uses TRBV14 and TRBJ2-2; D possibly corresponds to TRBD2 (5 bases). Germline CDR1 SGHDN, CDR2 FVKESK. The CDR3 length is 16 residues. V lost 2 bases to trimming and J lost 6 bases, with 16 bases between them. For the CDR3, the DNA is TGTGCCAGCAGCCAAATTGCGGAGGTCAGCTCCGGGGAGCTGTTTTTT. Translating gives CASSQIAEVSSGELFF.

The chain joins TRBV4-2 to TRBJ2-5; weak D call: TRBD2 (7 bases). The CDR3 extends over 18 amino acids. V was trimmed by 0 bases and J by 4 bases, leaving 21 bases between them. In germline, CDR1 is LGHNA, CDR2 YNFKEQ. Written as DNA, the CDR3 is TGTGCCAGCAGCCAAGAGATGACACTGGCGGGGGCGTTAGAGACCCAGTACTTC. It yields the protein CASSQEMTLAGALETQYF.

V gene TRBV5-6 combines with J gene TRBJ2-2; possible D gene TRBD1, 6 bases. Deletions cut 2 bases from V and 7 bases from J, with 9 bases between. CDR3 length: 13 amino acids. The germline V gene encodes CDR1 SGHDT and CDR2 YYEEEE. As DNA, the CDR3 is TGTGCCAGCAGCTTAAACAGGGTCGGGGAGCTGTTTTTT. Protein sequence: CASSLNRVGELFF.

The chain links TRBV10-3 to TRBJ2-1; weak D call: TRBD1 (6 bases). The CDR3 has 13 amino acids. Per the germline V gene, CDR1 is ENHRY and CDR2 is SYGVKD. V shed 6 bases and J shed 6 bases, with 12 bases lying between them. CDR3 region: CAIRPTGSNEQFF. For the CDR3, the DNA is TGTGCCATCAGGCCTACAGGGTCCAATGAGCAGTTCTTC.

The chain has TRBV5-4 and TRBJ2-2, with 9 bases that match TRBD1. Trimming took 5 bases from V and 2 from J; bases not matched to a gene: 13. The germline gives CDR1 SGHNT, CDR2 YYREEE (reference sequence). The CDR3 contains 18 residues. This chain's CDR3 is CASSLPGQGLINTGELFF. CDR3 nucleotides: TGTGCCAGCAGTCTTCCGGGACAGGGATTAATTAACACCGGGGAGCTGTTTTTT. The full variable domain, with the rest looked up from reference TRBV5-4 and TRBJ2-2, is ETGVTQSPTHLIKTRGQQVTLRCSSQSGHNTVSWYQQALGQGPQFIFQYYREEENGRGNFPPRFSGLQFPNYSSELNVNALELDDSALYLCASSLPGQGLINTGELFFGEGSRLTVL.

V usage is TRBV4-3 and J usage is TRBJ2-3; maybe TRBD2 (6 bases). V was cut by 3 bases and J by 0 bases, with 13 bases left in between. CDR3 size: 16 residues. Per the germline V gene, CDR1 is LGHNA and CDR2 is YSLEER. Here the CDR3 reads CASSQGGCSSTDTQYF. The DNA for the CDR3 is TGCGCCAGCAGCCAGGGGGGATGTTCTAGCACAGATACGCAGTATTTT.

V usage is TRBV19 and J usage is TRBJ1-1; 8 bases align to TRBD1. Germline V gene sequence: CDR1 LNHDA, CDR2 SQIVND (reference sequence). CDR3 length: 16 residues. The V segment lost 2 bases and the J segment 3 bases; nucleotides outside the gene matches: 8. CDR3 region: CASSIYGTGLYTEAFF. The CDR3 nucleotides are TGTGCCAGTAGTATATATGGGACAGGTCTGTACACTGAAGCTTTCTTT. The entire variable domain, with the rest obtained from reference TRBV19 and TRBJ1-1, is as follows: DGGITQSPKYLFRKEGQNVTLSCEQNLNHDAMYWYRQDPGQGLRLIYYSQIVNDFQKGDIAEGYSVSREKKESFPLTVTSAQKNPTAFYLCASSIYGTGLYTEAFFGQGTRLTVV.

The chain employs TRBV14 and TRBJ1-2, with D maybe TRBD1 (6 bases). This CDR3 region has 15 residues. Germline V gives CDR1 SGHDN, CDR2 FVKESK. Trimming stripped 6 bases from V and 6 bases from J, with 20 bases between. This CDR3 reads CASSNRDKEDHGYTF. CDR3 DNA sequence: TGTGCCAGCAGTAACCGGGACAAAGAGGATCATGGCTACACCTTC.

The chain links TRBV7-2 to TRBJ2-4; tentatively, D is TRBD2 (5 bases). This CDR3 region has 15 residues. Trimming shortened V by 2 bases and J by 4 bases, and 12 bases separated the two germline ends. Germline CDR1 and CDR2: SGHTA and FQGNSA. The CDR3 DNA reads TGTGCCAGCAGCTTATCAAGGACTGAGAAAAACATTCAGTACTTC. Encoded protein: CASSLSRTEKNIQYF.

This chain joins TRBV27 and TRBJ1-6; tentative D call: TRBD1 (5 bases). Germline loops: CDR1 MNHEY, CDR2 SMNVEV (reference sequence). Between the trimmed V and J ends, which lost 3 bases and 6 bases, there was a span of 15 bases. This CDR3 is built from 16 residues. The CDR3 loop reads CASSFRRGVFNSPLHF. DNA of the CDR3: TGTGCCAGCAGTTTTCGTAGGGGTGTATTTAATTCACCCCTCCACTTT.

The CDR3 reads CAAGRTRQNIQYF. Written as DNA, the CDR3 is TGTGCCGCGGGGAGAACGAGACAAAACATTCAGTACTTC. The gene calls are TRBV2 and TRBJ2-4; perhaps TRBD2 as D (6 bases). Looked up from germline, CDR1 is SNHLY and CDR2 is FYNNEI. V lost 11 bases and J 5 bases, leaving 16 bases between the germline ends. This CDR3 has 13 residues.

The V call is TRBV28, the J call TRBJ1-5, with TRBD1 identical over 12 bases. V gave up 4 bases and J gave up 5 bases; unmatched junction bases: 6. Germline assignment: CDR1 MDHEN and CDR2 SYDVKM. This CDR3 has 16 amino acids. The CDR3 nucleotides read TGTGCCAGCAGTTCCCCGGGACAGGGGGCCGATCAGCCCCAGCATTTT. It specifies CASSSPGQGADQPQHF.

The chain links TRBV5-1 to TRBJ1-1; D unclear. The CDR3 runs to 14 residues. The germline gives CDR1 SGHRS, CDR2 YFSETQ. V gave up 5 bases and J gave up 1 base, with 12 bases separating them. CDR3 sequence reads: CASSNERGNTEAFF. CDR3 sequence (DNA): TGCGCCAGCAGTAATGAACGGGGGAACACTGAAGCTTTCTTT.